The clone carrying this T cell receptor (beta chain) came up many times. The data were obtained in a study of T cells in Graves' hyperthyroidism and ophthalmopathy. Turning to the study itself: The blood sample was taken at first diagnosis, before treatment began.

Exclusion followed for patients with uncontrolled infection, other autoimmune disease, pregnancy or lactation. Diagnostic assessment was based on clinical symptoms, serum thyroxine and TRAb, thyroid ultrasound and orbital computed tomography. The PBMCs had their origin in roughly 10 ml of fresh peripheral blood. There were TCR beta CDR3 regions amplified from RNA transcripts. A first-round RT-PCR of the TCR CDR3 used the HTBI primer set. One entry per CDR3 protein, called by TCRdb with MiXCR from the multiplex PCR reads. The table records roughly 420,000 distinct CDR3 sequences, about a sixth of them present only once. V lost 4 bases, J lost 7 bases, and 9 bases stayed unmatched. Germline V lookup: CDR1 MNHNS, CDR2 SASEGT. CDR3 length: 15 residues.

Source material: blood. This sequence was found in a woman in her late teens or twenties with Graves' hyperthyroidism. J is TRBJ2-1 and V is TRBV6-1; TRBD2 agrees at 8 bases. CDR3 region: CASSGPGGQLNEQFF. The CDR3 DNA reads TGTGCCAGCAGTGGGCCGGGGGGGCAGTTGAATGAGCAGTTCTTC.